This T cell receptor beta chain appears in the sequencing data of a study of blood T cell repertoires in COVID-19. A few counts support this clone. The assay was immunoSEQ multiplex PCR, and TCRdb's table has in-frame clones only and misses some. This table has roughly 460,000 clones, roughly 89% appearing once. V was pared by 3 bases and J by 1 base, with 4 bases of the junction left unmatched. Germline lookup yields CDR1 MGHRA and CDR2 YSYEKL. The CDR3 runs to 15 residues. The sequenced sample was peripheral blood. This clonotype was obtained from a man younger than 30 with COVID-19, enrolled during active disease. The chain links TRBV4-1 to TRBJ1-2; 8 positions agree with TRBD1. The DNA of the CDR3 is TGCGCCAGCAGCCACGCGGACAGGGTTAACTATGGCTACACCTTC. It is translated as CASSHADRVNYGYTF.